The rows below give T cell receptor beta chains drawn from one sample of a study of blood T cell repertoires in COVID-19. The repertoire was sequenced with immunoSEQ multiplex PCR; TCRdb's copy has only in-frame clones and lacks some. The sample comprises 70,000 to 100,000 clones, about 71% of which are singletons, and around 23% rests with the top ten. The sample taken for sequencing was peripheral blood. Receptors originate from a woman between 55 and 75 years old in a cohort sampled during active or convalescent COVID-19. The CDR3 runs from the conserved cysteine through the conserved F or W. The order of the fields is clone size, D gene, J gene, V gene, CDR3 protein, CDR3 DNA. D genes are given only for firm matches. Clone size is given for some rows only: seen once, a few or many times, or a class if the clone is expanded.

abundance: .; d_gene: TRBD2; j_gene: TRBJ2-3; v_gene: TRBV5-1; CDR3aa: CASSFQRGETDTQYF; CDR3nt: TGCGCCAGCAGCTTCCAGCGGGGGGAAACAGATACGCAGTATTTT
abundance: .; d_gene: .; j_gene: TRBJ2-3; v_gene: TRBV7-3; CDR3aa: CASSLTLSGTQYF; CDR3nt: TGTGCCAGCAGCTTAACCCTGAGCGGTACGCAGTATTTT
abundance: .; d_gene: .; j_gene: TRBJ1-5; v_gene: TRBV6-1; CDR3aa: CASSESRVLGKQPQHF; CDR3nt: TGTGCCAGCAGTGAAAGCCGTGTCCTAGGCAAACAGCCCCAGCATTTT
abundance: .; d_gene: .; j_gene: TRBJ1-6; v_gene: TRBV13; CDR3aa: CASSLRRAVVYNSPLHF; CDR3nt: TGTGCCAGCAGCTTAAGGCGGGCGGTTGTCTATAATTCACCCCTCCACTTT
abundance: few; d_gene: TRBD2; j_gene: TRBJ2-5; v_gene: TRBV4-2; CDR3aa: CASSPSGVGETQYF; CDR3nt: TGTGCCAGCAGCCCCAGCGGGGTGGGGGAGACCCAGTACTTC
abundance: .; d_gene: TRBD1; j_gene: TRBJ1-5; v_gene: TRBV19; CDR3aa: CASSIYARGSGQPQHF; CDR3nt: TGTGCCAGTAGTATATATGCCAGGGGGTCCGGTCAGCCCCAGCATTTT
abundance: .; d_gene: TRBD1; j_gene: TRBJ1-1; v_gene: TRBV4-3; CDR3aa: CASSRYGQGNTEAFF; CDR3nt: TGCGCCAGCAGCCGCTATGGACAGGGGAACACTGAAGCTTTCTTT
abundance: many; d_gene: .; j_gene: TRBJ2-6; v_gene: TRBV6-5; CDR3aa: CASSLQRGANVLTF; CDR3nt: TGTGCCAGCAGTCTTCAGCGTGGGGCCAACGTCCTGACTTTC
abundance: .; d_gene: TRBD1; j_gene: TRBJ1-6; v_gene: TRBV7-3; CDR3aa: CASSRMGQGDSPLHF; CDR3nt: TGTGCCAGCAGCCGGATGGGACAGGGAGATTCACCCCTCCACTTT
abundance: .; d_gene: TRBD2; j_gene: TRBJ2-5; v_gene: TRBV9; CDR3aa: CASSVGLGNQETQYF; CDR3nt: TGTGCCAGCAGCGTGGGACTAGGGAACCAAGAGACCCAGTACTTC
abundance: .; d_gene: .; j_gene: TRBJ2-2; v_gene: TRBV7-3; CDR3aa: CASSLLSIPGELFF; CDR3nt: TGTGCCAGCAGCTTATTGAGTATCCCCGGGGAGCTGTTTTTT
abundance: .; d_gene: .; j_gene: TRBJ2-7; v_gene: TRBV12-3/TRBV12-4; CDR3aa: CASSLDRVYEQYF; CDR3nt: TGTGCCAGCAGTTTAGACAGGGTCTACGAGCAGTACTTC
abundance: .; d_gene: TRBD2; j_gene: TRBJ2-1; v_gene: TRBV5-6; CDR3aa: CASSAEGLAGEIYNEQFF; CDR3nt: TGTGCCAGCAGCGCCGAAGGACTAGCGGGGGAGATCTACAATGAGCAGTTCTTC
abundance: .; d_gene: TRBD2; j_gene: TRBJ2-7; v_gene: TRBV6-2/TRBV6-3; CDR3aa: CASSYSTSGTYEQYF; CDR3nt: TGTGCCAGCAGTTACTCGACTAGCGGGACCTACGAGCAGTACTTC
abundance: .; d_gene: TRBD1; j_gene: TRBJ2-1; v_gene: TRBV27; CDR3aa: CASSYRGVDYNEQFF; CDR3nt: TGTGCCAGCAGTTACAGGGGGGTCGACTACAATGAGCAGTTCTTC
abundance: .; d_gene: TRBD2; j_gene: TRBJ2-3; v_gene: TRBV4-1; CDR3aa: CASSHLAGGRTDTQYF; CDR3nt: TGCGCCAGCAGCCATTTAGCGGGGGGGCGCACAGATACGCAGTATTTT
abundance: .; d_gene: TRBD1; j_gene: TRBJ2-7; v_gene: TRBV2; CDR3aa: CASSFPTGQLPSEQYF; CDR3nt: TGTGCCAGCAGTTTCCCTACGGGACAGCTACCTAGCGAGCAGTACTTC
abundance: .; d_gene: TRBD1; j_gene: TRBJ2-7; v_gene: TRBV15; CDR3aa: CATSRDRRTGVYEQYF; CDR3nt: TGTGCCACCAGCAGAGATAGGAGGACAGGGGTTTACGAGCAGTACTTC
abundance: once; d_gene: TRBD2; j_gene: TRBJ2-5; v_gene: TRBV4-3; CDR3aa: CASSQGWTREPWRETQYF; CDR3nt: TGCGCCAGCAGCCAAGGTTGGACTAGAGAACCGTGGAGGGAGACCCAGTACTTC
abundance: .; d_gene: .; j_gene: TRBJ2-7; v_gene: TRBV6-5; CDR3aa: CASRPGPQITYEQYF; CDR3nt: TGTGCCAGCAGACCTGGTCCCCAAATAACTTACGAGCAGTACTTC
abundance: .; d_gene: .; j_gene: TRBJ1-1; v_gene: TRBV4-2; CDR3aa: CASSRVTREEAFF; CDR3nt: TGTGCCAGCAGCCGCGTAACCAGGGAAGAAGCTTTCTTT
abundance: .; d_gene: TRBD2; j_gene: TRBJ2-1; v_gene: TRBV3-1/TRBV3-2; CDR3aa: CASSPSPSLAGGGFYNEQFF; CDR3nt: TGTGCCAGCAGCCCCAGTCCGTCACTAGCGGGGGGCGGGTTCTACAATGAGCAGTTCTTC
abundance: .; d_gene: .; j_gene: TRBJ2-6; v_gene: TRBV6-5; CDR3aa: CASSYSSISGANVLTF; CDR3nt: TGTGCCAGCAGTTACTCGTCTATCTCTGGGGCCAACGTCCTGACTTTC
abundance: .; d_gene: TRBD2; j_gene: TRBJ2-3; v_gene: TRBV5-4; CDR3aa: CASSLRWTSGGASTDTQYF; CDR3nt: TGTGCCAGCAGCTTGAGGTGGACTAGCGGGGGGGCAAGCACAGATACGCAGTATTTT
abundance: few; d_gene: TRBD1; j_gene: TRBJ1-2; v_gene: TRBV5-1; CDR3aa: CASSAGQGGPSGLESYGYTF; CDR3nt: TGCGCCAGCAGCGCGGGACAGGGGGGACCCTCGGGCCTCGAATCCTATGGCTACACCTTC
abundance: .; d_gene: .; j_gene: TRBJ2-5; v_gene: TRBV5-6; CDR3aa: CASSLDSGYQETQYF; CDR3nt: TGTGCCAGCAGCTTGGACAGCGGGTACCAAGAGACCCAGTACTTC
abundance: .; d_gene: TRBD1; j_gene: TRBJ2-7; v_gene: TRBV6-6; CDR3aa: CASSPPVGTGGYEQYF; CDR3nt: TGTGCCAGCAGTCCCCCGGTCGGGACAGGGGGCTACGAGCAGTACTTC